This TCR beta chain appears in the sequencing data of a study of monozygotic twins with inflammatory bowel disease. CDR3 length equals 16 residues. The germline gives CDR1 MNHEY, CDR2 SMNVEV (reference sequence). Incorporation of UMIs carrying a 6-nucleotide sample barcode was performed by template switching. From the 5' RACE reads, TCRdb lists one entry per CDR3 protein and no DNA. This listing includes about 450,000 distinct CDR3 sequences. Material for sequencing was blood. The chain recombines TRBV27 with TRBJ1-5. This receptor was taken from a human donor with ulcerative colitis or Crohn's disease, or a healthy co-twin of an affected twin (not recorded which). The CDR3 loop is CASSSTSGGGNQPQHF.